The present T cell receptor beta chain was sequenced within a study of T cell responses to AZD1222 COVID-19 vaccine. Measured with immunoSEQ multiplex PCR; TCRdb has only the in-frame clones, and not every one. The table has 100,000 to 120,000 clones, 70% to 90% seen once. General study results and limits: Epitopes outside B.1.351 and B.1.1.7 mutated regions reportedly drew nearly half of spike TCRs. Donors skewed white British and female; clonal diversity was possibly underestimated.

V shed 0 bases and J 11 bases; nucleotides not matched to a gene: 4. The germline V gene has CDR1 SGHRS and CDR2 YFSETQ. The CDR3 loop spans 14 amino acids. Notes on this clone: Antigen unknown.

V and J are TRBV5-1 and TRBJ2-3; TRBD2 matches 12 bases. The sample in question was peripheral blood, obtained on day 0 of AZD1222 vaccination. The sequence came from an adult in good health. The CDR3 here is CASSLEGLAGEQYF. The DNA of the CDR3 is TGCGCCAGCAGCTTGGAGGGACTAGCGGGCGAGCAGTATTTT.